There are a few counts of the clone carrying this TCR beta chain. What it recognizes is unknown. This CDR3 contains 13 residues. Germline assignment: CDR1 SGHTA and CDR2 FQGNSA. V gave up 4 bases and J gave up 3 bases, with 10 bases separating them. TCRdb reprocessed the reads via MiXCR and lists one record per CDR3 protein. The sample lists some 130,000 distinct CDR3 sequences; more than 20% were seen once. This sample was included in a study of T cell repertoires in cytomegalovirus infection. The overall study: Matching HLA type, along with CMV infection, was indicated by public TCR beta signatures. Notes on the study in general: People with CMV and the relevant HLA were identified by cumulative public TCR beta family frequency. Dominating the ex vivo response were HLA-C-restricted CMV-specific TCR beta clonotypes.

The clonotype originates from a human donor in good health (CMV status not recorded). Some clones in this sample may be carry-over from other donors' samples. Sequenced sample: PBMCs, sequenced either directly or after in vitro stimulation (not recorded which). The J gene is TRBJ2-7, the V gene TRBV7-2; tentative D call: TRBD2 (6 bases). CDR3 amino acids: CASSSPAGYEQYF. The CDR3 bases are TGTGCCAGCAGCTCCCCAGCGGGCTACGAGCAGTACTTC.